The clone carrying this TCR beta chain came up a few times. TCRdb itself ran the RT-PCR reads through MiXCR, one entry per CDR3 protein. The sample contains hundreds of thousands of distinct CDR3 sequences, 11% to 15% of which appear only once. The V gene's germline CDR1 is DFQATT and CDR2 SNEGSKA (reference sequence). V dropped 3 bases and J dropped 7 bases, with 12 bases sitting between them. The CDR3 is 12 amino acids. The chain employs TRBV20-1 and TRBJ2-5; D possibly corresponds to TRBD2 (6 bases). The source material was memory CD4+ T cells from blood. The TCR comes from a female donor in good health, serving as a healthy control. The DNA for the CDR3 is TGCAGTGCTAGGAAGGGAGCGGGGACCCAGTACTTC. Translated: CSARKGAGTQYF.